These T cell receptor beta chains were read from a single sample in a study of blood T cell repertoires in COVID-19. Using immunoSEQ multiplex PCR, the repertoire was profiled, and TCRdb retains in-frame clones only, with some absent. Among roughly 500,000 clones listed, roughly 90% were seen once. Sequenced sample: PBMCs or T cells enriched from blood (not recorded which). The receptor set was obtained from a woman between 40 and 50 years old who had recovered from COVID-19. Each CDR3 is given with its conserved first and last residue. The D gene is left open where the match is weak. Size tells how often a clone was seen (once, few, many) or the class of an expanded clone, and some rows leave it out.

D: .
V: TRBV5-4
length: 14
size: .
J: TRBJ2-1
CDR3: CASSLASSYNEQFF
DNA: TGTGCCAGCAGCTTGGCCAGTTCCTACAATGAGCAGTTCTTC

D: TRBD2
V: TRBV7-2
length: 16
size: .
J: TRBJ2-7
CDR3: CASSLGLAGLAYEQYF
DNA: TGTGCCAGCAGCTTAGGCCTAGCGGGTTTAGCCTACGAGCAGTACTTC

D: TRBD1
V: TRBV6-4
length: 14
size: .
J: TRBJ1-5
CDR3: CASSDGQGNQPQHF
DNA: TGTGCCAGCAGTGACGGACAGGGCAATCAGCCCCAGCATTTT

D: .
V: TRBV5-1
length: 15
size: .
J: TRBJ1-2
CDR3: CASSLGSVANYGYTF
DNA: TGCGCCAGCAGCTTGGGAAGTGTAGCTAACTATGGCTACACCTTC

D: .
V: TRBV2
length: 14
size: .
J: TRBJ1-6
CDR3: CASSPGNPYSPLHF
DNA: TGTGCCAGCAGTCCAGGGAATCCTTATTCACCCCTCCACTTT

D: .
V: TRBV30
length: 10
size: .
J: TRBJ1-1
CDR3: CAWSVKLTRF
DNA: TGTGCCTGGAGTGTAAAACTAACGAGGTTT

D: TRBD1
V: TRBV2
length: 13
size: .
J: TRBJ1-5
CDR3: CASSQDRGQPQHF
DNA: TGTGCCAGCAGCCAGGACAGGGGTCAGCCCCAGCATTTT

D: .
V: TRBV6-4
length: 17
size: .
J: TRBJ2-3
CDR3: CASSDSSLASSTDTQYF
DNA: TGTGCCAGCAGTGACTCGAGCCTAGCATCTAGCACAGATACGCAGTATTTT

D: TRBD1
V: TRBV6-5
length: 14
size: .
J: TRBJ2-7
CDR3: CASSYDRGHYEQYF
DNA: TGTGCCAGCAGTTACGACAGGGGGCATTACGAGCAGTACTTC

D: .
V: TRBV4-1
length: 16
size: .
J: TRBJ1-2
CDR3: CASSQERGRGDYGYTF
DNA: TGCGCCAGCAGCCAAGAGAGGGGCAGGGGCGACTATGGCTACACCTTC

D: .
V: TRBV12-5
length: 12
size: few
J: TRBJ2-7
CDR3: CASGLLPNEQYF
DNA: TGTGCTAGTGGTTTGTTGCCTAACGAGCAGTACTTC

D: TRBD1
V: TRBV12-5
length: 16
size: few
J: TRBJ1-4
CDR3: CASGLTRTGTNEKLFF
DNA: TGTGCTAGTGGTTTGACTCGGACAGGAACTAATGAAAAACTGTTTTTT

D: .
V: TRBV7-9
length: 15
size: .
J: TRBJ1-1
CDR3: CASSSSGGWNTEAFF
DNA: TGTGCCAGCAGCAGCAGTGGGGGGTGGAACACTGAAGCTTTCTTT

D: TRBD2
V: TRBV3-1/TRBV3-2
length: 16
size: .
J: TRBJ2-7
CDR3: CASSQDEERERNEQYF
DNA: TGTGCCAGCAGCCAAGATGAGGAGCGGGAGAGGAACGAGCAGTACTTC

D: .
V: TRBV27
length: 14
size: .
J: TRBJ2-7
CDR3: CASSLSAGAREQYF
DNA: TGTGCCAGCAGTTTATCTGCCGGCGCGAGGGAGCAGTACTTC

D: .
V: TRBV19
length: 14
size: .
J: TRBJ2-2
CDR3: CASSMVLRAGELFF
DNA: TGTGCCAGTAGTATGGTTTTGAGGGCCGGGGAGCTGTTTTTT

D: .
V: TRBV20-1
length: 10
size: .
J: TRBJ2-1
CDR3: CSAYLVSHFF
DNA: TGCAGTGCGTACTTGGTATCCCACTTCTTC

D: .
V: TRBV6-5
length: 15
size: .
J: TRBJ2-5
CDR3: CASSYGGTQQETQYF
DNA: TGTGCCAGCAGTTATGGAGGCACCCAGCAAGAGACCCAGTACTTC

D: .
V: TRBV5-1
length: 13
size: .
J: TRBJ2-3
CDR3: CASSSGQTDTQYF
DNA: TGCGCCAGCAGCTCCGGACAAACGGATACGCAGTATTTT

D: .
V: TRBV5-1
length: 14
size: few
J: TRBJ1-5
CDR3: CASSLEGPNQPQHF
DNA: TGCGCCAGCAGCTTGGAGGGGCCCAATCAGCCCCAGCATTTT

D: .
V: TRBV9
length: 15
size: .
J: TRBJ1-3
CDR3: CASGVERDARNTIYF
DNA: TGTGCCAGCGGCGTAGAGAGGGATGCGAGAAACACCATATATTTT

D: .
V: TRBV18
length: 15
size: .
J: TRBJ1-2
CDR3: CASSPPIAIPYGYTF
DNA: TGTGCCAGCTCACCTCCGATAGCCATTCCTTATGGCTACACCTTC

D: TRBD1
V: TRBV3-1/TRBV3-2
length: 14
size: .
J: TRBJ2-3
CDR3: CASSIRTGADTQYF
DNA: TGTGCCAGCAGCATCCGGACAGGGGCAGATACGCAGTATTTT

D: .
V: TRBV19
length: 15
size: .
J: TRBJ1-4
CDR3: CASSIIGGGNEKLFF
DNA: TGTGCCAGTAGTATCATCGGGGGTGGTAATGAAAAACTGTTTTTT

D: .
V: TRBV30
length: 13
size: .
J: TRBJ1-5
CDR3: CAWSLGADQPQHF
DNA: TGTGCCTGGAGTCTAGGGGCTGATCAGCCCCAGCATTTT

D: TRBD2
V: TRBV7-6
length: 16
size: .
J: TRBJ2-5
CDR3: CASSGMVAGVQETQYF
DNA: TGTGCCAGCAGCGGGATGGTAGCGGGAGTCCAAGAGACCCAGTACTTC

D: TRBD1
V: TRBV25-1
length: 15
size: .
J: TRBJ2-5
CDR3: CASSVGQGPQETQYF
DNA: TGTGCCAGCAGTGTCGGACAGGGGCCACAAGAGACCCAGTACTTC

D: TRBD1
V: TRBV9
length: 14
size: .
J: TRBJ2-5
CDR3: CASSGGTGQETQYF
DNA: TGTGCCAGCAGCGGCGGGACAGGGCAAGAGACCCAGTACTTC

D: TRBD1
V: TRBV4-2
length: 16
size: .
J: TRBJ2-2
CDR3: CASSPGQGAGAGELFF
DNA: TGTGCCAGCAGCCCGGGACAGGGGGCCGGTGCCGGGGAGCTGTTTTTT

D: TRBD2
V: TRBV5-8
length: 16
size: .
J: TRBJ2-3
CDR3: CASSWGLAGESDTQYF
DNA: TGTGCCAGCAGCTGGGGACTAGCGGGAGAGTCAGATACGCAGTATTTT

D: .
V: TRBV9
length: 19
size: .
J: TRBJ2-5
CDR3: CASSPRGHGWGETQETQYF
DNA: TGTGCCAGCAGCCCTCGCGGCCATGGATGGGGGGAGACTCAAGAGACCCAGTACTTC

D: .
V: TRBV6-5
length: 12
size: .
J: TRBJ1-2
CDR3: CASNPPGAGYTF
DNA: TGTGCCAGCAACCCCCCAGGGGCCGGCTACACCTTC

D: .
V: TRBV19
length: 13
size: .
J: TRBJ1-2
CDR3: CASSPSLAYGYTF
DNA: TGTGCCAGTAGTCCCTCCCTGGCCTATGGCTACACCTTC

D: .
V: TRBV27
length: 18
size: once
J: TRBJ1-2
CDR3: CASSLNLLTVIANYGYTF
DNA: TGTGCCAGCAGTTTAAATTTATTAACAGTCATAGCTAACTATGGCTACACCTTC

D: .
V: TRBV6-5
length: 13
size: .
J: TRBJ1-2
CDR3: CASRRTSNYGYTF
DNA: TGTGCCAGCCGCAGGACTTCTAACTATGGCTACACCTTC

D: TRBD2
V: TRBV4-1
length: 14
size: .
J: TRBJ2-1
CDR3: CASSQDHSGRQQFF
DNA: TGCGCCAGCAGCCAAGATCATAGCGGGAGGCAGCAGTTCTTC

D: .
V: TRBV12-3/TRBV12-4
length: 11
size: .
J: TRBJ2-5
CDR3: CASSQQETQYF
DNA: TGTGCCAGCAGCCAGCAAGAGACCCAGTACTTC

D: .
V: TRBV7-2
length: 15
size: .
J: TRBJ2-5
CDR3: CASSLLWGQQETQYF
DNA: TGTGCCAGCAGCTTACTTTGGGGGCAACAAGAGACCCAGTACTTC

D: .
V: TRBV19
length: 12
size: .
J: TRBJ2-5
CDR3: CASSPGGETQYF
DNA: TGTGCCAGTAGTCCCGGCGGGGAGACCCAGTACTTC

D: .
V: TRBV6-5
length: 15
size: few
J: TRBJ1-5
CDR3: CASSLQGNSNQPQHF
DNA: TGTGCCAGCAGCTTACAGGGTAATAGCAATCAGCCCCAGCATTTT

D: .
V: TRBV4-2
length: 13
size: few
J: TRBJ1-5
CDR3: CASSQPGNQPQHF
DNA: TGTGCCAGCAGCCAACCGGGCAATCAGCCCCAGCATTTT

D: .
V: TRBV27
length: 14
size: .
J: TRBJ2-7
CDR3: CASRLHKSSYEQYF
DNA: TGTGCCAGCAGACTCCATAAAAGCTCCTACGAGCAGTACTTC

D: TRBD2
V: TRBV10-3
length: 13
size: .
J: TRBJ2-7
CDR3: CAISGRALYEQYF
DNA: TGTGCCATCAGCGGGAGGGCCCTCTACGAGCAGTACTTC

D: TRBD1
V: TRBV5-8
length: 14
size: once
J: TRBJ1-6
CDR3: CASSLGDRNSPLHF
DNA: TGTGCCAGCAGCTTAGGGGACAGAAATTCACCCCTCCACTTT

D: .
V: TRBV5-8
length: 14
size: .
J: TRBJ2-1
CDR3: CASSVQGFYNEQFF
DNA: TGTGCCAGCAGCGTACAGGGTTTCTACAATGAGCAGTTCTTC

D: .
V: TRBV5-1
length: 15
size: .
J: TRBJ2-7
CDR3: CASSLSTGIGYEQYF
DNA: TGCGCCAGCAGCTTGTCTACAGGGATTGGATACGAGCAGTACTTC

D: TRBD1
V: TRBV25-1
length: 16
size: .
J: TRBJ2-7
CDR3: CASSVIGGGQGYEQYF
DNA: TGTGCCAGCAGTGTCATCGGAGGGGGACAGGGCTACGAGCAGTACTTC

D: TRBD1
V: TRBV6-5
length: 14
size: once
J: TRBJ1-2
CDR3: CASRRDREFYGYTF
DNA: TGTGCCAGCAGGAGGGACAGGGAATTCTATGGCTACACCTTC

D: TRBD2
V: TRBV6-2/TRBV6-3
length: 17
size: .
J: TRBJ2-3
CDR3: CASSYPTSGIATDTQYF
DNA: TGTGCCAGCAGTTACCCTACTAGCGGGATAGCCACAGATACGCAGTATTTT

D: .
V: TRBV28
length: 13
size: few
J: TRBJ1-2
CDR3: CASWGRAGNGYTF
DNA: TGTGCCAGCTGGGGGAGGGCGGGTAATGGCTACACCTTC

D: TRBD1
V: TRBV19
length: 13
size: .
J: TRBJ1-2
CDR3: CASRPTGGNGYTF
DNA: TGTGCCAGTAGGCCCACAGGGGGGAATGGCTACACCTTC

D: .
V: TRBV7-2
length: 13
size: .
J: TRBJ2-7
CDR3: CASSLEAGYEQYF
DNA: TGTGCCAGCAGCTTAGAGGCGGGGTACGAGCAGTACTTC

D: .
V: TRBV7-2
length: 15
size: .
J: TRBJ2-1
CDR3: CASSLVDGSYNEQFF
DNA: TGTGCCAGCAGCTTAGTAGATGGCTCCTACAATGAGCAGTTCTTC